This TCR beta chain was sequenced for a study of blood T cells in healthy people across ages. V was cut by 4 bases and J by 0 bases, with 18 bases left in between. Germline CDR1 and CDR2: MGHRA and YSYEKL. This CDR3 spans 17 amino acids. This clonotype was seen a few times. A second about 6 to 11 cycle PCR used barcoded and J-beta primers. TCRdb re-analysed the 5' RACE reads in MiXCR, keeping a single row per CDR3 protein. The sample shows 800,000 or so distinct CDR3 sequences, 25% of them seen only once. These data also featured in a second study, about T cells of mothers and their children.

This clonotype originated in a boy younger than 18 in good health. The chain joins TRBV4-1 to TRBJ1-1; a possible D gene is TRBD1 (5 bases). The sample consisted of blood. The DNA for the CDR3 is TGCGCCAGCAGCCGTCGGGACGGTAGAATCATGAACACTGAAGCTTTCTTT. Protein product: CASSRRDGRIMNTEAFF.